These T cell receptor beta chains were read from a single sample in a study of T cells in Graves' hyperthyroidism and ophthalmopathy. TCRdb itself ran the multiplex PCR reads through MiXCR, one entry per CDR3 protein. The sample contains 380,000 or so distinct CDR3 sequences, roughly 14% of which appear only once. Sequenced sample: blood. These receptors all come from a man younger than 45 with Graves' hyperthyroidism that later progressed to Graves' ophthalmopathy. The CDR3 runs from the conserved cysteine through the conserved F or W. Fields, in order: clone size, V gene, D gene, J gene, CDR3 protein, CDR3 DNA. A D gene is named only where the DNA matches it firmly. The size of a clone is reported for some rows only, either as once, few or many, or as a class for expanded clones.

many	TRBV28	-	TRBJ1-1	CASSVRGSDTEAFF	TGTGCCAGCAGTGTAAGGGGGAGTGACACTGAAGCTTTCTTT
many	TRBV30	TRBD2	TRBJ2-1	CAWSPGGARDEQFF	TGTGCCTGGAGTCCCGGGGGGGCGAGGGATGAGCAGTTCTTC
-	TRBV4-2	-	TRBJ2-5	CASSQGEEGGETQYF	TGTGCCAGCAGCCAAGGTGAAGAAGGGGGAGAGACCCAGTACTTC
many	TRBV5-5	-	TRBJ1-5	CASSRTPNQPQHF	TGTGCCAGCAGCCGAACACCAAATCAGCCCCAGCATTTT
many	TRBV28	-	TRBJ1-5	CASPTENQPQHF	TGTGCCAGTCCGACAGAAAATCAGCCCCAGCATTTT
few	TRBV19	-	TRBJ1-5	CASSIVGVQPQHF	TGTGCCAGTAGTATAGTAGGGGTTCAGCCCCAGCATTTT
-	TRBV14	-	TRBJ2-5	CASSRAPGTQYF	TGTGCCAGCAGCCGGGCCCCCGGGACCCAGTACTTC
few	TRBV24-1	TRBD2	TRBJ2-2	CATSDSGAGVTGELFF	TGTGCCACCAGTGATTCAGGAGCGGGGGTTACCGGGGAGCTGTTTTTT
few	TRBV6-4	-	TRBJ1-1	CASSSPGAYTEAFF	TGTGCCAGCAGTTCCCCGGGGGCCTATACTGAAGCTTTCTTT
-	TRBV6-2/TRBV6-3	TRBD1	TRBJ1-2	CASSRTPGQGARGYTF	TGTGCCAGCAGCCGAACCCCGGGACAGGGGGCCCGGGGCTACACCTTC
many	TRBV5-5	TRBD2	TRBJ2-1	CASTSAGGAIYNEQFF	TGTGCCAGCACCTCAGCCGGGGGGGCCATCTACAATGAGCAGTTCTTC
-	TRBV5-1	-	TRBJ2-7	CASSFFPPGQLYEQYF	TGCGCCAGCAGCTTCTTCCCCCCGGGACAACTCTACGAGCAGTACTTC
few	TRBV7-3	TRBD2	TRBJ2-3	CASSLTSGGSKYF	TGTGCCAGCAGCCTGACTAGCGGGGGGTCCAAGTATTTT
few	TRBV11-3	-	TRBJ2-6	CASSSPGHAYGANVLTF	TGTGCCAGCAGCTCCCCGGGACACGCTTACGGGGCCAACGTCCTGACTTTC
-	TRBV20-1	-	TRBJ1-4	CSAGQTNEKLFF	TGCAGTGCAGGACAGACTAATGAAAAACTGTTTTTT
many	TRBV2	-	TRBJ2-3	CASSEGHRDTQYF	TGTGCCAGCAGTGAGGGTCATAGAGATACGCAGTATTTT
few	TRBV10-2	-	TRBJ1-6	CASSDVDPNRGSPLHF	TGCGCCAGCAGTGATGTTGATCCCAATCGGGGATCACCCCTCCACTTT
many	TRBV28	TRBD1	TRBJ2-3	CASSPPGQGVTDTQYF	TGTGCCAGCAGTCCGCCGGGACAGGGGGTCACAGATACGCAGTATTTT
many	TRBV28	TRBD1	TRBJ1-1	CASSFLRTGGDGTEAFF	TGTGCCAGCAGTTTTCTCCGCACAGGGGGCGATGGTACTGAAGCTTTCTTT
-	TRBV7-9	TRBD2	TRBJ2-1	CASSPPGGDEQCF	TGTGCCAGCAGCCCGCCGGGAGGGGATGAGCAGTGCTTC
many	TRBV28	-	TRBJ2-2	CASKAIGELFF	TGTGCCAGCAAGGCGATCGGGGAGCTGTTTTTT
many	TRBV7-4	-	TRBJ2-1	CASSPWADGNEQFF	TGTGCCAGCAGCCCGTGGGCAGACGGCAATGAGCAGTTCTTC
few	TRBV19	-	TRBJ1-2	CASSADGYGYTF	TGTGCCAGTAGTGCGGACGGCTATGGCTACACCTTC
few	TRBV7-2	-	TRBJ2-1	CASSFLGKNEQFF	TGTGCCAGCAGCTTTCTGGGTAAAAATGAGCAGTTCTTC
-	TRBV9	-	TRBJ1-5	CASSVGSGQPQHF	TGTGCCAGCAGCGTAGGATCCGGCCAGCCCCAGCATTTT
-	TRBV30	-	TRBJ2-5	CAWSVEETQYF	TGTGCCTGGAGTGTAGAAGAGACCCAGTACTTC
many	TRBV6-1	TRBD1	TRBJ1-2	CASRDLTDRVNGYTF	TGTGCCAGCAGAGATCTAACGGACAGGGTAAATGGCTACACCTTC
many	TRBV30	TRBD1	TRBJ1-2	CACRTGEALYGYTF	TGTGCCTGTAGGACAGGCGAGGCACTCTATGGCTACACCTTC
many	TRBV11-2	-	TRBJ2-5	CASSPLGQGRETQYF	TGTGCCAGCAGCCCTCTCGGGCAGGGAAGAGAGACCCAGTACTTC
-	TRBV30	-	TRBJ1-2	CAWSASGGNYGYTF	TGTGCCTGGTCGGCCTCTGGGGGGAACTATGGCTACACCTTC
few	TRBV5-1	-	TRBJ2-2	CASSYMGAPTGELFF	TGCGCCAGCAGTTACATGGGGGCCCCCACCGGGGAGCTGTTTTTT
many	TRBV2	TRBD2	TRBJ2-3	CASKLPPKGGLATDTQYF	TGTGCCAGCAAACTCCCTCCCAAAGGCGGACTAGCGACAGATACGCAGTATTTT
-	TRBV5-1	-	TRBJ2-2	CASRQNTGELFF	TGCGCCAGCAGACAGAACACCGGGGAGCTGTTTTTT
few	TRBV15	TRBD2	TRBJ2-5	CATSRASAGGEETQYF	TGTGCCACCAGCAGAGCCTCGGCGGGGGGCGAGGAGACCCAGTACTTC
-	TRBV30	TRBD1	TRBJ2-7	CACKIGQGDEQYF	TGTGCCTGCAAAATAGGACAGGGGGACGAGCAGTACTTC
-	TRBV3-1	-	TRBJ2-3	CASSQGGARDTQYF	TGTGCCAGCAGCCAAGGTGGTGCCAGAGATACGCAGTATTTT
many	TRBV2	-	TRBJ2-4	CASSRGGGLAKNIQYF	TGTGCCAGCAGTAGGGGAGGGGGACTAGCCAAAAACATTCAGTACTTC
many	TRBV12-3/TRBV12-4	-	TRBJ1-3	CASSRLGGGNTIYF	TGTGCCAGCAGCCGACTAGGGGGGGGAAACACCATATATTTT
-	TRBV9	-	TRBJ1-3	CASSVAAGSSGNTIYF	TGTGCCAGCAGCGTAGCAGCAGGGAGCTCTGGAAACACCATATATTTT
few	TRBV5-6	-	TRBJ2-3	CASSFVSGAADTQYF	TGTGCCAGCAGCTTTGTTAGTGGAGCGGCAGATACGCAGTATTTT
-	TRBV28	TRBD1	TRBJ2-3	CASSFPPRQGITDTQYF	TGTGCCAGCAGTTTCCCGCCTAGACAGGGGATCACAGATACGCAGTATTTT
many	TRBV5-1	-	TRBJ1-6	CASSWTGLSGSPLHF	TGCGCCAGCAGCTGGACGGGACTTTCGGGTTCACCCCTCCACTTT
-	TRBV5-1	-	TRBJ1-2	CASSPGHGPADYTF	TGCGCCAGCAGCCCTGGCCATGGGCCCGCGGACTACACCTTC
many	TRBV6-1	-	TRBJ2-7	CATLQVFPYEQYF	TGTGCCACCTTACAGGTGTTCCCCTACGAGCAGTACTTC
few	TRBV20-1	-	TRBJ1-4	CSAEDRNNEKLFF	TGCAGTGCAGAGGACAGAAACAATGAAAAACTGTTTTTT
many	TRBV28	-	TRBJ1-2	CASSSGGGVSRGYTF	TGTGCCAGCAGCTCGGGAGGAGGGGTTTCGAGGGGCTACACCTTC
-	TRBV3-1	TRBD2	TRBJ2-7	CASSQERPGLAGISSYEQYF	TGTGCCAGCAGCCAAGAGCGTCCGGGACTAGCGGGGATCAGCTCCTACGAGCAGTACTTC
-	TRBV3-1	-	TRBJ2-1	CASSPMDGYNEQFF	TGTGCCAGCAGCCCAATGGACGGCTACAATGAGCAGTTCTTC
-	TRBV5-6	TRBD1	TRBJ2-7	CASSYRDRDSYEQYF	TGTGCCAGCAGCTACCGGGACAGGGACTCCTACGAGCAGTACTTC
-	TRBV2	-	TRBJ2-1	CASSEPGSEQFF	TGTGCCAGCAGTGAACCGGGGAGTGAGCAGTTCTTC
many	TRBV5-5	TRBD1	TRBJ2-7	CASSWTGASSYEQYF	TGTGCCAGCAGCTGGACAGGGGCAAGCTCCTACGAGCAGTACTTC